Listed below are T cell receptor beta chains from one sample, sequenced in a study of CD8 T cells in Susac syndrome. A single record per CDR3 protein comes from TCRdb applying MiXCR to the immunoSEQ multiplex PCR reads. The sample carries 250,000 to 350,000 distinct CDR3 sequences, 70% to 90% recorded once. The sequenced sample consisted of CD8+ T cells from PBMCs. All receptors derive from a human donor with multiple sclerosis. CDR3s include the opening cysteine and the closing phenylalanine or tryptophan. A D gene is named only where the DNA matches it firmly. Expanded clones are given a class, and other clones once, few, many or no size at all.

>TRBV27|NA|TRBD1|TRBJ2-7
CASTGQGNYEQYF
TGTGCCAGCACCGGACAGGGAAACTACGAGCAGTACTTC
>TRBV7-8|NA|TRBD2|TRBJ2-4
CASSLGASGAKNIQYF
TGTGCCAGCAGCTTAGGGGCTAGCGGGGCCAAAAACATTCAGTACTTC
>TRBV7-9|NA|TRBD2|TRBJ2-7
CASSTPRLGGPSYEQYF
TGTGCCAGCAGCACCCCAAGGTTGGGAGGGCCCTCCTACGAGCAGTACTTC
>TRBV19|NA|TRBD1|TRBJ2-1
CASSMKGGHEQFF
TGTGCCAGTAGTATGAAAGGGGGCCATGAGCAGTTCTTC
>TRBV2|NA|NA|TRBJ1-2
CASSEYDSASGYTF
TGTGCCAGCAGTGAATACGACTCGGCGTCTGGCTACACCTTC
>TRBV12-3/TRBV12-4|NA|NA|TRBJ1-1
CASSLVVGTEAFF
TGTGCCAGCTCCCTGGTTGTGGGGACTGAAGCTTTCTTT
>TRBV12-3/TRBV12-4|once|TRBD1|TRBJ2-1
CASSPDRGLHNEQFF
TGTGCCAGCAGTCCCGACAGGGGGCTACACAATGAGCAGTTCTTC
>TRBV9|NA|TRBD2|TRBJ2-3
CASSVEGGPLDTQYF
TGTGCCAGCAGCGTAGAGGGAGGGCCGTTAGATACGCAGTATTTT
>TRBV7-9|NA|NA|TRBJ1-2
CASSFAILGGNYGYTF
TGTGCCAGCAGCTTTGCCATCCTAGGGGGTAACTATGGCTACACCTTC
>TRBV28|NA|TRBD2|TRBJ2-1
CASSLGGSYNNEQFF
TGTGCCAGCAGTTTAGGCGGGAGTTACAACAATGAGCAGTTCTTC
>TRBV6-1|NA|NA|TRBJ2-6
CASTGGSSGANVLTF
TGTGCCAGCACCGGAGGGAGCTCTGGGGCCAACGTCCTGACTTTC
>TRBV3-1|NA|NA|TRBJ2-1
CASSSDEVAHSSYNEQFF
TGTGCCAGCAGCTCCGACGAGGTAGCACATAGCTCCTACAATGAGCAGTTCTTC
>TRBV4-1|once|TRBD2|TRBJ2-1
CASSQGPGLGVNEQFF
TGCGCCAGCAGCCAGGGACCGGGACTAGGAGTCAATGAGCAGTTCTTC
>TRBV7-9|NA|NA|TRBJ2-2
CASSLGLLNTGELFF
TGTGCCAGCAGCTTAGGCCTGTTGAACACCGGGGAGCTGTTTTTT
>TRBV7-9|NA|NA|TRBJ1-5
CASSPTERGQPQHF
TGTGCCAGCAGCCCGACGGAACGTGGCCAGCCCCAGCATTTT
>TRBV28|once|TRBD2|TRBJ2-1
CASSLPGPIAGGILSSYNEQFF
TGTGCCAGCAGTTTGCCCGGGCCTATAGCGGGAGGGATTCTTAGCTCCTACAATGAGCAGTTCTTC
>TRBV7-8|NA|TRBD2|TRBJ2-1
CASSLGAVAGVIGEQFF
TGTGCCAGCAGCTTGGGGGCGGTAGCGGGAGTCATCGGTGAGCAGTTCTTC
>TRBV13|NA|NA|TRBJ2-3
CASSSDPIRADTQYF
TGTGCCAGCAGCTCTGACCCTATCCGGGCGGATACGCAGTATTTT
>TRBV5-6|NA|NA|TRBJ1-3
CASSGDASSGNTIYF
TGTGCCAGCAGCGGCGACGCCAGCTCTGGAAACACCATATATTTT
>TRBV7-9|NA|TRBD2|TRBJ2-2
CASSLRLAGSTGELFF
TGTGCCAGCAGCTTAAGACTAGCGGGTTCCACCGGGGAGCTGTTTTTT
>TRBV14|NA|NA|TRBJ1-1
CASSQETDTEAFF
TGTGCCAGCAGCCAAGAAACAGACACTGAAGCTTTCTTT
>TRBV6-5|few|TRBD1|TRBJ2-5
CASSYNRGGETQYF
TGTGCCAGCAGTTACAACAGGGGTGGGGAGACCCAGTACTTC
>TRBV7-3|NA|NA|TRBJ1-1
CASSVTVRTEAFF
TGTGCCAGCAGCGTGACAGTAAGGACTGAAGCTTTCTTT
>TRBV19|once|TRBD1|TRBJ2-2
CASRPQTGELFF
TGTGCCAGTAGGCCCCAGACAGGGGAGCTTTTTTTT
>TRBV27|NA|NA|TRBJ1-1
CASITGFEAFF
TGTGCCAGCATTACGGGCTTCGAAGCTTTCTTT
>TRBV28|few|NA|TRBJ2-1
CASSLRLEQFF
TGTGCCAGCAGTTTGAGGCTCGAGCAGTTCTTC
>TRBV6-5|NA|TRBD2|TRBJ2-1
CASSYSGTTGNEQFF
TGTGCCAGCAGTTACTCGGGGACTACAGGCAATGAGCAGTTCTTC
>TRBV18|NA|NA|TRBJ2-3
CASSPPNLVDTQYF
TGTGCCAGCTCACCACCTAATCTGGTTGATACGCAGTATTTT
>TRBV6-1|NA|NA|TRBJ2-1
CASRWSYNEQFF
TGTGCCAGCAGATGGTCTTACAATGAGCAGTTCTTC
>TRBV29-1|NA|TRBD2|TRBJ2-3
CSVLTSGRASDTQYF
TGCAGCGTTTTGACTAGCGGGAGGGCTTCAGATACGCAGTATTTT
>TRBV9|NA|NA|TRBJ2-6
CASSVGETSRGFRANVLTF
TGTGCCAGCAGCGTAGGGGAAACCAGCAGGGGTTTCCGGGCCAACGTCCTGACTTTC
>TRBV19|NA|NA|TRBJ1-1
CASSTPWGTEAFF
TGTGCCAGTAGTACCCCGTGGGGGACTGAAGCTTTCTTT
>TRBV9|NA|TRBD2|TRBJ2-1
CASSPLAGGFNEQFF
TGTGCCAGCAGCCCACTAGCGGGAGGTTTCAATGAGCAGTTCTTC
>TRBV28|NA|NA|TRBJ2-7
CASSFRRTAYEQYF
TGTGCCAGCAGTTTTAGGCGGACCGCCTACGAGCAGTACTTC
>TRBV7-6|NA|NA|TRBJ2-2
CASSLYGGRRTGELFF
TGTGCCAGCAGCTTATATGGGGGGCGCAGGACCGGGGAGCTGTTTTTT
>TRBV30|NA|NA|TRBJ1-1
CACDTGNTEAFF
TGTGCCTGTGACACGGGGAACACTGAAGCTTTCTTT
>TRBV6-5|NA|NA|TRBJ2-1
CASSYGAHNEQFF
TGTGCCAGCAGTTATGGAGCACACAATGAGCAGTTCTTC
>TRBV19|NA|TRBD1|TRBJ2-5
CASTPRTGAQETQYF
TGTGCCAGTACCCCGCGGACAGGGGCACAAGAGACCCAGTACTTC
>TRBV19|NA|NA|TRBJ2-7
CASSILGASYEQYF
TGTGCCAGTAGTATACTAGGTGCGTCGTACGAGCAGTACTTC
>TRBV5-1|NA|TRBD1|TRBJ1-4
CASSLSPGQGSAVPEKLFF
TGCGCCAGCAGCCTCTCCCCGGGACAGGGGTCGGCGGTTCCAGAAAAACTGTTTTTT
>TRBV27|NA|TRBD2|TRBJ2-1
CASSLSTGGRDNEQFF
TGTGCCAGCAGTTTATCCACGGGAGGGCGGGACAATGAGCAGTTCTTC
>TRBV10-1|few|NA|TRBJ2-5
CASSVHDRNF
TGCGCCAGCAGTGTCCACGACCGAAACTTC
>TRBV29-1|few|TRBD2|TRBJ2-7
CSVEDRLAEPYEQYF
TGCAGCGTTGAAGATCGACTAGCGGAACCCTACGAGCAGTACTTC
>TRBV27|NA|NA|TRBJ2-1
CASSPRDLYNEQFF
TGTGCCAGCAGTCCCCGGGACTTATACAATGAGCAGTTCTTC
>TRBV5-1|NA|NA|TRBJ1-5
CASDSIQGNQPQHF
TGCGCCAGCGATTCGATTCAGGGCAATCAGCCCCAGCATTTT
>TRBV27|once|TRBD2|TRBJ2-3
CASSPGGSDTQYF
TGTGCCAGCAGTCCGGGGGGGTCAGATACGCAGTATTTT
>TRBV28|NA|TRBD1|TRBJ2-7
CASSWTGSDYEQYF
TGTGCCAGCAGTTGGACAGGGTCAGACTACGAGCAGTACTTC
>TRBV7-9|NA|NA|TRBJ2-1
CASTRYAEYNEQFF
TGTGCCAGCACCCGGTATGCGGAGTACAATGAGCAGTTCTTC
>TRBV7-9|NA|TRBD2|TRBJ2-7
CASSLKASGRAHEQYF
TGTGCCAGCAGCCTTAAGGCTAGCGGGAGGGCCCACGAGCAGTACTTC
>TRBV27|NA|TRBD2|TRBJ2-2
CASSHTPSGRELFF
TGTGCCAGCAGTCACACTCCAAGCGGGAGGGAGCTGTTTTTT
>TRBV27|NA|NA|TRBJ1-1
CASRVLKGNTEAFF
TGTGCCAGCAGGGTTCTGAAGGGTAACACTGAAGCTTTCTTT
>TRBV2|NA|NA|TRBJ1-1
CASVTANTEAFF
TGTGCCAGCGTCACAGCGAACACTGAAGCTTTCTTT
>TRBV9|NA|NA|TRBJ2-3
CASSGETLGTQYF
TGTGCCAGCAGCGGAGAGACGCTTGGTACGCAGTATTTT
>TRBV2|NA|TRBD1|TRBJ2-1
CASSGGTGVGDEQFF
TGTGCCAGCAGTGGCGGGACAGGGGTCGGGGATGAGCAGTTCTTC
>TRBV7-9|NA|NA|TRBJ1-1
CASSPPVGVHTEAFF
TGTGCCAGCAGCCCACCGGTGGGGGTCCACACTGAAGCTTTCTTT
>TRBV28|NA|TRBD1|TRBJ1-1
CASSYTDRGENEAFF
TGTGCCAGCAGTTACACGGACAGGGGAGAGAATGAAGCTTTCTTT
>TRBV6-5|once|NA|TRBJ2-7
CASSYSTRVAYEQYF
TGTGCCAGCAGTTACTCAACCAGAGTTGCCTACGAGCAGTACTTC